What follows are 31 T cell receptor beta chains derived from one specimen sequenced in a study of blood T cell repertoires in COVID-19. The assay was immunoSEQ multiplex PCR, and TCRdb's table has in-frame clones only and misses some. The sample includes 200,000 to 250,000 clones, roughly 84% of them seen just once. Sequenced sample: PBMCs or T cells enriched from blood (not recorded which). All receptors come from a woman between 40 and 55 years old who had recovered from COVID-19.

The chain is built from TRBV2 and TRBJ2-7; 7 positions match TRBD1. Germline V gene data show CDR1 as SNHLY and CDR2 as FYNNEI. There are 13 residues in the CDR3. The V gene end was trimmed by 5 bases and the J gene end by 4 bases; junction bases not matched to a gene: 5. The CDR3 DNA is TGTGCCAGCAGTAACAGGGGAAGGTACGAGCAGTACGTC. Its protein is CASSNRGRYEQYV.

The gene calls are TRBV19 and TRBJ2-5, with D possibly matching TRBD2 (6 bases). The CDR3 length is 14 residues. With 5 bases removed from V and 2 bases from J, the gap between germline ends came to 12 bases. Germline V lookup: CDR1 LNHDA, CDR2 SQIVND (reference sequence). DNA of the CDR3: TGTGCCAGTAGTCCGACCGGGGGACAAGAGACCCAGTACTTC. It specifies CASSPTGGQETQYF.

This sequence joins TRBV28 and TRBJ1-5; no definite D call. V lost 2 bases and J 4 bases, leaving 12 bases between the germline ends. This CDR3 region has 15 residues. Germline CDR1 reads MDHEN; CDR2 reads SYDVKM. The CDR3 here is CASSLNFRDNQPQHF. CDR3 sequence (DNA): TGTGCCAGCAGTTTAAATTTCCGCGATAATCAGCCCCAGCATTTT. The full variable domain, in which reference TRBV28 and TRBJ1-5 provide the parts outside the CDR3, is DVKVTQSSRYLVKRTGEKVFLECVQDMDHENMFWYRQDPGLGLRLIYFSYDVKMKEKGDIPEGYSVSREKKERFSLILESASTNQTSMYLCASSLNFRDNQPQHFGDGTRLSIL.

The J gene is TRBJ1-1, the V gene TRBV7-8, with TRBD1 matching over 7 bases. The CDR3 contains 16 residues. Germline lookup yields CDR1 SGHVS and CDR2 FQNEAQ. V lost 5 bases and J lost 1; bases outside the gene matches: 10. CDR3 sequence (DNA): TGTGCCAGCAGCGCGAAAACAGGGGTGAGGAACACTGAAGCTTTCTTT. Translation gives CASSAKTGVRNTEAFF. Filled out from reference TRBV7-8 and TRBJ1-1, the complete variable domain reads GAGVSQSPRYKVAKRGQDVALRCDPISGHVSLFWYQQALGQGPEFLTYFQNEAQLDKSGLPSDRFFAERPEGSVSTLKIQRTQQEDSAVYLCASSAKTGVRNTEAFFGQGTRLTVV.

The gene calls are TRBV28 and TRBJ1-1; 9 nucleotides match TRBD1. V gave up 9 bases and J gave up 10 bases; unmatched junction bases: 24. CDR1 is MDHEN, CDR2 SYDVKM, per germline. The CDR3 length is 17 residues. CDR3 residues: CASAAGTGKEGGVGAFF. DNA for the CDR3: TGTGCCAGTGCGGCCGGGACAGGGAAAGAAGGTGGGGTAGGAGCTTTCTTT.

The CDR3 reads CASSPVSGTSYNEQFF. For the CDR3, the DNA is TGCGCCAGCAGCCCCGTGAGCGGCACCTCCTACAATGAGCAGTTCTTC. V and J are TRBV5-1 and TRBJ2-1, with a tentative D call TRBD2 (5 bases). The germline gives CDR1 SGHRS, CDR2 YFSETQ. The CDR3 is made up of 16 amino acids. Trimming removed 4 bases at V and 0 bases at J, with 14 bases between.

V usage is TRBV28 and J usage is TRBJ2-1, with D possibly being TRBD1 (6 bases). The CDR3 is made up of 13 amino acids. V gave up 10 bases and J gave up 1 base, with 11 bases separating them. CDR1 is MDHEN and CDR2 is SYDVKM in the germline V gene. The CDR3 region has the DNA TGTGCCATCAGAGGGGGATCCTACAATGAGCAGTTCTTC. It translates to CAIRGGSYNEQFF.

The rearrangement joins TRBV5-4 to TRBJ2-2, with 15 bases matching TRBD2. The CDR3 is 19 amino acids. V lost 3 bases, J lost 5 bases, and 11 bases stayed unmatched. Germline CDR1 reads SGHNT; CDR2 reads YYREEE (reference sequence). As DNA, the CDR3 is TGTGCCAGCAGCTGGGGGCGGACTAGCGGGAGGGCATTGACCGGGGAGCTGTTTTTT. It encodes CASSWGRTSGRALTGELFF.

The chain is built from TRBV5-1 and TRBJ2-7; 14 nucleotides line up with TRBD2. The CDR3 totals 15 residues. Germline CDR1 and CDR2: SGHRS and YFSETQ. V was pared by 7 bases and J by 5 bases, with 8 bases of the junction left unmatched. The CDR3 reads CASSGTSGSWDEQYF. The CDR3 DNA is TGCGCCAGCTCCGGGACTAGCGGGAGTTGGGACGAGCAGTACTTC.

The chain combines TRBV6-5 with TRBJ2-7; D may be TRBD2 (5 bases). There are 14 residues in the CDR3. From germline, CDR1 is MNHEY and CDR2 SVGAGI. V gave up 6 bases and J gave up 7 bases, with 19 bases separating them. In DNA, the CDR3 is TGTGCCAGCAGGACCGGGGTATGGTCGGGAGAGCAGTACTTC. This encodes CASRTGVWSGEQYF.

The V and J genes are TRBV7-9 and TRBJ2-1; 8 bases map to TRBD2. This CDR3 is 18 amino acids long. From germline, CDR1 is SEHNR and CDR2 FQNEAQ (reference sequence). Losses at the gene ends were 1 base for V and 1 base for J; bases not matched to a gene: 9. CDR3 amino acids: CASSLGTVSGVSYNEQFF. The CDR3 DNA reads TGTGCCAGCAGCTTAGGGACCGTTAGCGGGGTTTCCTACAATGAGCAGTTCTTC.

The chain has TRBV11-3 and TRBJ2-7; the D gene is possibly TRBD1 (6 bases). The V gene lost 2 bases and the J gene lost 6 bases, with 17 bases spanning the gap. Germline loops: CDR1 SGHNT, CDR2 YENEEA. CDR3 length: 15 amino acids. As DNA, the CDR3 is TGTGCCAGCAGCTTAACCTGGGACACAACGGGCGAGCAGTACTTC. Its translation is CASSLTWDTTGEQYF.

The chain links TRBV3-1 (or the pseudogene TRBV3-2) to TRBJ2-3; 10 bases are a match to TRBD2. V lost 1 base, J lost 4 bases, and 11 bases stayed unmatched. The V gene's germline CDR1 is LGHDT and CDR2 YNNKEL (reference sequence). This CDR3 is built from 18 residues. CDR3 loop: CASSQASLAGGGADTQYF. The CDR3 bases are TGTGCCAGCAGCCAAGCCTCATTAGCGGGAGGAGGGGCAGATACGCAGTATTTT.

In DNA form, the CDR3 reads TGTGCCAGCAGCTCAGGACAGGGGAGCACTGAAGCTTTCTTT. This codes for CASSSGQGSTEAFF. The chain recombines TRBV7-9 with TRBJ1-1, with 9 bases fitting TRBD1. V shed 4 bases and J 4 bases; nucleotides not matched to a gene: 4. The germline gives CDR1 SEHNR, CDR2 FQNEAQ (reference sequence). This CDR3 spans 14 amino acids.

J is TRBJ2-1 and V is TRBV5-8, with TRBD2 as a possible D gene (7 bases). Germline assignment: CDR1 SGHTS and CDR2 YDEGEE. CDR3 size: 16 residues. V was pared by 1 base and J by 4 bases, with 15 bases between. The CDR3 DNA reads TGTGCCAGCAGCTTGCGGGGGCGGGAGCTGTACAATGAGCAGTTCTTC. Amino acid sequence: CASSLRGRELYNEQFF.

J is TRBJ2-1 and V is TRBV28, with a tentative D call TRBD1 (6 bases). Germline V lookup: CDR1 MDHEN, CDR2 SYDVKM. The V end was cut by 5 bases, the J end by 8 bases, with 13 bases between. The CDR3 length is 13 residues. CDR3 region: CASSPYRVDEQFF. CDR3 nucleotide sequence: TGTGCCAGCAGTCCTTACAGGGTTGATGAGCAGTTCTTC.

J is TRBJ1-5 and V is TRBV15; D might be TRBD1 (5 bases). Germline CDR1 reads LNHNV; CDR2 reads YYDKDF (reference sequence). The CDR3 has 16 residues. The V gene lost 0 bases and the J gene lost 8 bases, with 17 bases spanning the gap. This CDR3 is CATSRDGQGTNKPQHF. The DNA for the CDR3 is TGTGCCACCAGCAGAGATGGTCAGGGCACCAACAAGCCCCAGCATTTT.

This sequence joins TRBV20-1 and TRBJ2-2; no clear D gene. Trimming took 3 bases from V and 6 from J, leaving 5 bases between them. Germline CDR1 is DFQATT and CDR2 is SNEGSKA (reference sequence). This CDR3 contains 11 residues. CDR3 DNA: TGCAGTGCTAGGAGGCCCGGGGAGCTGTTTTTT. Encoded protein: CSARRPGELFF.

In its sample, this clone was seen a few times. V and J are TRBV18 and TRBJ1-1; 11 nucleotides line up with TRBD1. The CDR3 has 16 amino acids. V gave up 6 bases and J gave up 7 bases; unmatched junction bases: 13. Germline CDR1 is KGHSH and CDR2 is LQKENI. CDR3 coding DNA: TGTGCCAGCTCTCTCCTTGGACAGGGGGCGCAGAATGAAGCTTTCTTT. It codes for CASSLLGQGAQNEAFF.

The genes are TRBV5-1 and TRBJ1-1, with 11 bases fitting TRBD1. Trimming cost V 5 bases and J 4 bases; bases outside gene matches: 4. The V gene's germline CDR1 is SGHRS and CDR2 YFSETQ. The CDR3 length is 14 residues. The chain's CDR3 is CASRKGTGGTEAFF. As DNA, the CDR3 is TGCGCCAGCAGGAAAGGGACAGGGGGCACTGAAGCTTTCTTT. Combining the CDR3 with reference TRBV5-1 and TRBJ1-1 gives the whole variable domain KAGVTQTPRYLIKTRGQQVTLSCSPISGHRSVSWYQQTPGQGLQFLFEYFSETQRNKGNFPGRFSGRQFSNSRSEMNVSTLELGDSALYLCASRKGTGGTEAFFGQGTRLTVV.

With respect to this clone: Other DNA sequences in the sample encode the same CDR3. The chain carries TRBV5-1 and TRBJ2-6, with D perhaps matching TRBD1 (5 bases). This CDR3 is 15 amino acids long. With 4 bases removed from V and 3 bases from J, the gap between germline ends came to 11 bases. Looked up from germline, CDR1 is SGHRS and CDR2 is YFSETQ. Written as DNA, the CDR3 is TGCGCCAGCAGCACCCAGGGAAGTGGGGCCAACGTCCTGACTTTC. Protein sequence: CASSTQGSGANVLTF.

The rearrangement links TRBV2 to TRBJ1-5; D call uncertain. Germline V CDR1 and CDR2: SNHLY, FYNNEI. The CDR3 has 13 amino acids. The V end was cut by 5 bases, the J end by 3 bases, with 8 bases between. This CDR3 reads CASSPGINQPQHF. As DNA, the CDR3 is TGTGCCAGCAGTCCAGGTATCAATCAGCCCCAGCATTTT.

CDR3 protein: CASSRRQTGSPNTGELFF. CDR3 DNA sequence: TGCGCCAGCAGCAGACGCCAGACAGGGTCCCCGAACACCGGGGAGCTGTTTTTT. This chain links TRBV5-1 with TRBJ2-2, with 7 nucleotides matching TRBD1. The CDR3 extends over 18 amino acids. V gave up 4 bases and J gave up 0 bases; unmatched junction bases: 12. Germline assignment: CDR1 SGHRS and CDR2 YFSETQ. Full variable domain (rest looked up from reference TRBV5-1 and TRBJ2-2): KAGVTQTPRYLIKTRGQQVTLSCSPISGHRSVSWYQQTPGQGLQFLFEYFSETQRNKGNFPGRFSGRQFSNSRSEMNVSTLELGDSALYLCASSRRQTGSPNTGELFFGEGSRLTVL.

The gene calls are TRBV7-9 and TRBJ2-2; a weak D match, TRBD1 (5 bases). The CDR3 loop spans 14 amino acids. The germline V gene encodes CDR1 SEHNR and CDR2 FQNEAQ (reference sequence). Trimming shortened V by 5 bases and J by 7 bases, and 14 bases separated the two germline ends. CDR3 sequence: CASSERPGYGELFF. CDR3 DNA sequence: TGTGCCAGCAGCGAGCGTCCAGGGTACGGGGAGCTGTTTTTT.

The CDR3 bases are TGTGCCAGCAGGAGGGACAGTGCAAAACTGTTTTTT. It translates to CASRRDSAKLFF. The J gene is TRBJ1-4, the V gene TRBV6-5; 7 bases match TRBD1. The junction had 5 bases not matched to a gene; V was cut back by 6 bases and J by 10 bases. This CDR3 has 12 amino acids. CDR1 is MNHEY, CDR2 SVGAGI, per germline.

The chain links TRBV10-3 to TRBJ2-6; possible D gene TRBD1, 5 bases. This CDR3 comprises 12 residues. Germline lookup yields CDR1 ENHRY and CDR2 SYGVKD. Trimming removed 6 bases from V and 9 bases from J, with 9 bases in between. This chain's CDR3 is CAISQGDNVLTF. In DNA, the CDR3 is TGTGCCATCAGCCAGGGTGACAACGTCCTGACTTTC.

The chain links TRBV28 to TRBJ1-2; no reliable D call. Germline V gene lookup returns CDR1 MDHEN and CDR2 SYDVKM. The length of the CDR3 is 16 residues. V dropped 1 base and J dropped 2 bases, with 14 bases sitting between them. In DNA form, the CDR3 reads TGTGCCAGCAGTTTATTTGGAGCGGCAGGAAACTATGGCTACACCTTC. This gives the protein CASSLFGAAGNYGYTF.

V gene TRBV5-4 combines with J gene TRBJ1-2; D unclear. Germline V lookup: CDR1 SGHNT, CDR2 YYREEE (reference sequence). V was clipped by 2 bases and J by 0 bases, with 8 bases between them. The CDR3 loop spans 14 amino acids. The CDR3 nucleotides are TGTGCCAGCAGCTTTACAAGTTCTAACTATGGCTACACCTTC. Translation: CASSFTSSNYGYTF.

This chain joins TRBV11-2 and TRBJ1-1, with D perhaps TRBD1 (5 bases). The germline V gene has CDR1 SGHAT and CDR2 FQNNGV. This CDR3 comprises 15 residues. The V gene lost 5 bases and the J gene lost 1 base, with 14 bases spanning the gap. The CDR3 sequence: CASSLGGTRNTEAFF. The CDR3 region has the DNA TGTGCCAGCAGCCTCGGGGGTACAAGGAACACTGAAGCTTTCTTT.

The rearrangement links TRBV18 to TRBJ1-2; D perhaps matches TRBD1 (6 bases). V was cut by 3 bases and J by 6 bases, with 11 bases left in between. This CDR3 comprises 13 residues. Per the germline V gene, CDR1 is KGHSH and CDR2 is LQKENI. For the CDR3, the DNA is TGTGCCAGCTCACCCAGGGGAAGAGATGGCTACACCTTC. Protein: CASSPRGRDGYTF. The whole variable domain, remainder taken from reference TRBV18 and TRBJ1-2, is NAGVMQNPRHLVRRRGQEARLRCSPMKGHSHVYWYRQLPEEGLKFMVYLQKENIIDESGMPKERFSAEFPKEGPSILRIQQVVRGDSAAYFCASSPRGRDGYTFGSGTRLTVV.

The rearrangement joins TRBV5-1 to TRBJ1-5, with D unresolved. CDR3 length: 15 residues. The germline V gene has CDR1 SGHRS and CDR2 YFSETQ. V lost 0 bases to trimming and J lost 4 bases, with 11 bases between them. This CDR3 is CASSLGAGLNQPQHF. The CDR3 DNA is TGCGCCAGCAGCTTGGGCGCCGGACTGAATCAGCCCCAGCATTTT.